Sequencing of this TCR beta chain was carried out in a study of cytotoxic CD8 clonotypes in ibrutinib-treated CLL. This clone was seen ten or more times. Its antigen remains unidentified. This table comes from immunoSEQ multiplex PCR, and its TCRdb copy is limited to in-frame clones, with some not included. The repertoire holds over 70,000 clones, with roughly 84% as singletons. Study-wide points: Elevated clonality accompanied ibrutinib response, with a return toward baseline values at progression.

The material was PBMCs, obtained before ibrutinib treatment. This sequence originates from a human donor with chronic lymphocytic leukemia.

The CDR3 DNA reads as TGTGCCAGTAGTCATCCGGGACAGGGCAGCAATCAGCCCCAGCATTTT. It codes for CASSHPGQGSNQPQHF. V and J are TRBV19 and TRBJ1-5; TRBD1 aligns across 9 bases. Germline CDR1 is LNHDA and CDR2 is SQIVND (reference sequence). V was clipped by 5 bases and J by 1 base; unmatched bases: 6. CDR3 length equals 16 residues.